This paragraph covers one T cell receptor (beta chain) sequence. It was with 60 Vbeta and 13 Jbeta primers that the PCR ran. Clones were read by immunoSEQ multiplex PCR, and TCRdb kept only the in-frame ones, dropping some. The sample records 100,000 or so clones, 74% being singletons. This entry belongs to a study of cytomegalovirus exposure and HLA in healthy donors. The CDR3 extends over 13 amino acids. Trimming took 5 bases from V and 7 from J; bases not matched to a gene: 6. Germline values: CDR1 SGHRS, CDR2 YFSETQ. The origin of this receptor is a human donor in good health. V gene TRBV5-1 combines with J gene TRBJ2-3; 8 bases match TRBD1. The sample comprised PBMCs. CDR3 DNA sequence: TGCGCCAGCAGTTCGACAGGGGCTAATACGCAGTATTTT. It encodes CASSSTGANTQYF. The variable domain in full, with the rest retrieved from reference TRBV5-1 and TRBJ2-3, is KAGVTQTPRYLIKTRGQQVTLSCSPISGHRSVSWYQQTPGQGLQFLFEYFSETQRNKGNFPGRFSGRQFSNSRSEMNVSTLELGDSALYLCASSSTGANTQYFGPGTRLTVL.